The TCR beta chain described here comes from a study of long-term antiretroviral therapy in people with HIV. Note on this clone: Its specificity is not known.

Points from the study as a whole: Despite increasing after ART, diversity remained lower than that of transplant donor controls.

Assay version v3.0 of immunoSEQ was used, and it was run at survey level. The method was immunoSEQ multiplex PCR; TCRdb's version includes in-frame clones alone and lacks a portion of them. The sample lists almost 20,000 clones; 80% were seen once. V trimming: 2 bases; J trimming: 8 bases; junction bases outside the gene matches: 5. The CDR3 extends over 15 amino acids. Germline V CDR1 and CDR2: SGHDN, FVKESK. The receptor was derived from a woman in her forties with HIV. The chain carries TRBV14 and TRBJ1-6; 8 bases align to TRBD1. This specimen was unsorted PBMCs, taken 0.2 years after starting antiretroviral therapy. CDR3 protein: CASSQSDRVYSPLHF. The CDR3 nucleotides read TGTGCCAGCAGCCAATCGGACAGGGTCTATTCACCCCTCCACTTT.